Shown below are 17 T cell receptor beta chains from a single sample sequenced in a study of cytomegalovirus exposure and HLA in healthy donors. PCR used 60 Vbeta primers and 13 Jbeta primers. Sequencing used immunoSEQ multiplex PCR; TCRdb keeps in-frame clones, though not all of them. The sample comprises 150,000 to 200,000 clones, about 82% of which are singletons, and under 2% rests with the top ten. The sequenced material came from PBMCs. These receptors were obtained from a woman aged 25-40 years in good health and CMV-seronegative.

V gene TRBV2 combines with J gene TRBJ1-1; 10 positions agree with TRBD1. The trim removed 5 bases at V and 5 bases at J, leaving 14 bases unmatched. The CDR3 spans 17 residues. Germline CDR1 and CDR2: SNHLY and FYNNEI. The CDR3 loop reads CASSTSRDRGFGTEAFF. The CDR3 region has the DNA TGTGCCAGCAGTACGTCCCGGGACAGGGGTTTCGGGACTGAAGCTTTCTTT.

The chain joins TRBV5-1 to TRBJ1-3; perhaps TRBD1 as D (6 bases). The germline CDR1 and CDR2 sequences are SGHRS and YFSETQ. The V end lost 0 bases, the J end lost 0 bases, and 13 bases lay between the germline ends. The CDR3 totals 17 residues. CDR3 sequence (DNA): TGCGCCAGCAGCTTGGCAAGAGACAGGAGCTCTGGAAACACCATATATTTT. As protein: CASSLARDRSSGNTIYF.

The genes are TRBV30 and TRBJ1-4, with D possibly matching TRBD1 (5 bases). Germline CDR1 GTSNPN, CDR2 SVGIG (reference sequence). CDR3 length: 14 amino acids. V dropped 3 bases and J dropped 7 bases, with 15 bases sitting between them. The CDR3 loop is CAWRQVGGGEKLFF. CDR3 DNA: TGTGCCTGGAGACAGGTCGGCGGGGGTGAAAAACTGTTTTTT. The full variable domain, in which reference TRBV30 and TRBJ1-4 provide the parts outside the CDR3, is SQTIHQWPATLVQPVGSPLSLECTVEGTSNPNLYWYRQAAGRGLQLLFYSVGIGQISSEVPQNLSASRPQDRQFILSSKKLLLSDSGFYLCAWRQVGGGEKLFFGSGTQLSVL.

This clone showed up just once. V is TRBV5-1 and J is TRBJ1-1; D gene unclear. Trimming removed 4 bases at V and 4 bases at J, with 14 bases between. Per germline, CDR1 SGHRS and CDR2 YFSETQ. CDR3 length equals 14 residues. The CDR3 DNA sequence: TGCGCCAGCAGCCCCGGGGAGCTAGCCACTGAAGCTTTCTTT. The encoded protein is CASSPGELATEAFF.

The table lists this clone with a count of one. The J gene is TRBJ1-6, the V gene TRBV2; D perhaps matches TRBD1 (6 bases). Germline CDR1 reads SNHLY; CDR2 reads FYNNEI. V was cut by 2 bases and J by 7 bases, with 12 bases left in between. The length of the CDR3 is 15 residues. The CDR3 region has the DNA TGTGCCAGCAGTGAATCCAGGGGAGGGAATTCACCCCTCCACTTT. It specifies CASSESRGGNSPLHF.

The V and J genes are TRBV6-5 and TRBJ1-3, with D tentatively TRBD1 (5 bases). CDR3 length: 15 amino acids. The V end lost 7 bases, the J end lost 3 bases, and 16 bases lay between the germline ends. The germline CDR1 and CDR2 sequences are MNHEY and SVGAGI. The CDR3 region has the DNA TGTGCCAGCAATCGAGATGGGGCTGTTGGAAACACCATATATTTT. Protein product: CASNRDGAVGNTIYF.

The rearrangement uses TRBV5-6 and TRBJ2-7, with 7 bases identical to TRBD2. This CDR3 has 15 amino acids. The V and J ends lost 4 bases and 0 bases, in that order; junction bases with no gene match: 7. The germline V gene has CDR1 SGHDT and CDR2 YYEEEE. The CDR3 sequence is CASSDWGGRSYEQYF. The CDR3 DNA follows: TGTGCCAGCAGCGACTGGGGGGGTCGCTCCTACGAGCAGTACTTC.

This clone was seen a single time. The chain carries TRBV5-1 and TRBJ2-5; TRBD1 matches at 10 bases. This CDR3 is built from 15 residues. Trimming at V came to 4 bases and at J to 4 bases, leaving 7 bases not matched to a gene. The germline CDR1 and CDR2 sequences are SGHRS and YFSETQ. The CDR3 nucleotides are TGCGCCAGCAGCGGAAGACAGGGGGCAACAGAGACCCAGTACTTC. It yields the protein CASSGRQGATETQYF.

The chain couples TRBV5-6 to TRBJ2-3; D possibly corresponds to TRBD1 (6 bases). This CDR3 is built from 17 residues. The germline V gene has CDR1 SGHDT and CDR2 YYEEEE. V lost 3 bases to trimming and J lost 0 bases, with 17 bases between them. CDR3 sequence (DNA): TGTGCCAGCAGCTATACTTTAGGGGGAGAGAGCACAGATACGCAGTATTTT. This sequence encodes CASSYTLGGESTDTQYF.

This sequence joins TRBV6-1 and TRBJ2-1; no clear D gene. CDR1 and CDR2 (germline): MNHNS, SASEGT. This CDR3 is built from 12 residues. Trimming shortened V by 5 bases and J by 3 bases, and 5 bases separated the two germline ends. The CDR3: CASSHSYNEQFF. For the CDR3, the DNA is TGTGCCAGCAGTCACAGCTACAATGAGCAGTTCTTC.

The chain is built from TRBV19 and TRBJ1-2; weak D call: TRBD1 (6 bases). Germline V CDR1 and CDR2: LNHDA, SQIVND (reference sequence). The CDR3 contains 15 residues. V was trimmed by 1 base and J by 4 bases, leaving 13 bases between them. CDR3 sequence (DNA): TGTGCCAGTAGTATAGGGAACAGGGAACTCTATGGCTACACCTTC. Encoded protein: CASSIGNRELYGYTF. Based on the CDR3 plus reference TRBV19 and TRBJ1-2, the full variable domain is DGGITQSPKYLFRKEGQNVTLSCEQNLNHDAMYWYRQDPGQGLRLIYYSQIVNDFQKGDIAEGYSVSREKKESFPLTVTSAQKNPTAFYLCASSIGNRELYGYTFGSGTRLTVV.

In the case of this clone: The sample contains more than one DNA sequence encoding this CDR3. The chain uses TRBV2 and TRBJ2-3; D might be TRBD1 (5 bases). The CDR3 spans 13 residues. Trimming cost V 2 bases and J 4 bases, with 7 bases left between them. Germline V gene data show CDR1 as SNHLY and CDR2 as FYNNEI. CDR3 sequence (DNA): TGTGCCAGCAGTGAACAGGGCCCAGATACGCAGTATTTT. This translates into CASSEQGPDTQYF.

The V and J genes are TRBV30 and TRBJ2-7; the D gene is possibly TRBD1 (5 bases). V shed 3 bases and J shed 2 bases, with 8 bases lying between them. CDR1 and CDR2 from the germline V gene are GTSNPN and SVGIG (reference sequence). The CDR3 sequence is 12 residues long. The CDR3 DNA reads as TGTGCCTGGAGCCAGGGAACCTACGAGCAGTACTTC. Its translation is CAWSQGTYEQYF. The full variable domain, its missing parts supplied by reference TRBV30 and TRBJ2-7, is SQTIHQWPATLVQPVGSPLSLECTVEGTSNPNLYWYRQAAGRGLQLLFYSVGIGQISSEVPQNLSASRPQDRQFILSSKKLLLSDSGFYLCAWSQGTYEQYFGPGTRLTVT.

This clone was found once. The V and J genes are TRBV2 and TRBJ2-2; no clear D. The germline V gene has CDR1 SNHLY and CDR2 FYNNEI. CDR3 length: 11 residues. Trimming left V 7 bases short and J 6 bases short, with 6 bases between. CDR3 coding DNA: TGTGCCAGCATAGAGTCCGGGGAGCTGTTTTTT. This translates into CASIESGELFF.

This clone was observed a few times. The chain is built from TRBV2 and TRBJ1-2; perhaps TRBD1 as D (5 bases). V lost 7 bases to trimming and J lost 5 bases, with 20 bases between them. The length of the CDR3 is 15 residues. CDR1 and CDR2 (germline): SNHLY, FYNNEI. In DNA form, the CDR3 reads TGTGCCAGCATCCCCCCGCAGGGACTTTTGTATGGCTACACCTTC. Its protein is CASIPPQGLLYGYTF.

The rearrangement joins TRBV10-2 to TRBJ2-7, with 7 bases matching TRBD2. Germline V lookup: CDR1 WSHSY, CDR2 SAAADI. The CDR3 has 14 residues. The V segment lost 6 bases and the J segment 1 base; nucleotides outside the gene matches: 6. CDR3 sequence reads: CASRGGGESYEQYF. The DNA of the CDR3 is TGCGCCAGCAGGGGGGGAGGGGAGTCCTACGAGCAGTACTTC.

The chain links TRBV5-1 to TRBJ2-3; 7 bases fit TRBD2. The CDR3 runs to 17 residues. V lost 0 bases, J lost 5 bases, and 12 bases stayed unmatched. Germline loops: CDR1 SGHRS, CDR2 YFSETQ. Here the CDR3 DNA reads TGCGCCAGCAGCTTGGGCCCCGGGGGGACGGGTTTAGATACGCAGTATTTT. Its translation is CASSLGPGGTGLDTQYF.